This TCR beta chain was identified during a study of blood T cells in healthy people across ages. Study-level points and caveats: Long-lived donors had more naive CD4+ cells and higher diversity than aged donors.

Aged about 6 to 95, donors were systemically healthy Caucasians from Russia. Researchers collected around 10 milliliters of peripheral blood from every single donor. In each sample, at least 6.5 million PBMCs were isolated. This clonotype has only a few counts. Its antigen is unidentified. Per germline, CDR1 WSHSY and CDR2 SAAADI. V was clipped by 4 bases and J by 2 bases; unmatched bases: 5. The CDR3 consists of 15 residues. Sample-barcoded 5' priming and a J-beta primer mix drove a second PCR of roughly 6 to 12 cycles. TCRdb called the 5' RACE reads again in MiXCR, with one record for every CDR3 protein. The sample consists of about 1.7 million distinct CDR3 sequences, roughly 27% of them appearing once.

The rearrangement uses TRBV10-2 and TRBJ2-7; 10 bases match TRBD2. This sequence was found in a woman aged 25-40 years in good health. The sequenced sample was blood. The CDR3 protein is CASSGTAGGPYEQYF. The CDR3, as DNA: TGCGCCAGCAGTGGAACAGCGGGAGGGCCCTACGAGCAGTACTTC.